These T cell receptor beta chains were read from a single sample in a study of blood T cells in healthy people across ages. TCRdb used MiXCR to reprocess the 5' RACE reads, holding one entry per CDR3 protein. Among over a million distinct CDR3 sequences, 40% to 45% were seen once, and the ten largest hold about 4%. Specimen: blood. The receptors were sampled from a woman younger than 35 in good health. CDR3s include the opening cysteine and the closing phenylalanine or tryptophan. D genes are given only for firm matches. Clone size, where shown, is once, few, many, or a class for clones that have expanded.

V: TRBV27; size: NA; D: NA; J: TRBJ1-5; CDR3: CASSFVGRSNQPQHF; DNA: TGTGCCAGCAGTTTCGTGGGTCGGAGCAATCAGCCCCAGCATTTT
V: TRBV24-1; size: NA; D: NA; J: TRBJ2-1; CDR3: CATSEPQGTEQFF; DNA: TGTGCCACCAGTGAGCCTCAGGGAACTGAGCAGTTCTTC
V: TRBV6-1; size: NA; D: NA; J: TRBJ2-4; CDR3: CASSELRGAINIQYF; DNA: TGTGCCAGCAGTGAGTTAAGGGGCGCTATAAACATTCAGTACTTC
V: TRBV7-2; size: NA; D: NA; J: TRBJ2-1; CDR3: CASSSRAGVRVFF; DNA: TGTGCCAGCAGCTCTAGGGCCGGAGTAAGGGTGTTCTTC
V: TRBV20-1; size: NA; D: NA; J: TRBJ1-6; CDR3: CSATTGTSNSPLHF; DNA: TGCAGTGCAACAACCGGGACGTCCAATTCACCCCTCCACTTT
V: TRBV3-1; size: NA; D: NA; J: TRBJ1-5; CDR3: CASSQEGGFGNQPQHF; DNA: TGTGCCAGCAGCCAAGAGGGGGGGTTCGGCAATCAGCCCCAGCATTTT
V: TRBV7-6; size: NA; D: TRBD1; J: TRBJ2-1; CDR3: CASSTITGGGNEQFF; DNA: TGTGCCAGCAGCACGATTACAGGGGGCGGCAATGAGCAGTTCTTC
V: TRBV19; size: NA; D: NA; J: TRBJ2-1; CDR3: CASSIPIGHNEQFF; DNA: TGTGCCAGTAGTATTCCCATAGGGCACAATGAGCAGTTCTTC
V: TRBV15; size: NA; D: NA; J: TRBJ2-6; CDR3: CATSSAWSSGANVLTF; DNA: TGTGCCACCAGCTCCGCCTGGTCCTCTGGGGCCAACGTCCTGACTTTC
V: TRBV5-1; size: few; D: TRBD1; J: TRBJ1-2; CDR3: CASSPEGAESGYTF; DNA: TGCGCCAGCAGCCCCGAGGGGGCGGAATCCGGCTACACCTTC
V: TRBV20-1; size: NA; D: NA; J: TRBJ2-1; CDR3: CSASLGRYSEQFF; DNA: TGCAGTGCTAGTCTAGGCCGATACAGTGAGCAGTTCTTC
V: TRBV20-1; size: NA; D: NA; J: TRBJ2-7; CDR3: CSARPGVPAYEQYF; DNA: TGCAGTGCTAGACCTGGCGTACCCGCCTACGAGCAGTACTTC
V: TRBV7-2; size: few; D: NA; J: TRBJ2-3; CDR3: CASSLAPQHTDTQYF; DNA: TGTGCCAGCAGCTTAGCACCCCAGCACACAGATACGCAGTATTTT
V: TRBV20-1; size: NA; D: TRBD2; J: TRBJ2-3; CDR3: CRASGGVETQYF; DNA: TGCAGGGCTAGCGGGGGGGTAGAAACGCAGTATTTT
V: TRBV12-3/TRBV12-4; size: NA; D: NA; J: TRBJ1-2; CDR3: CASNPGDRGMDGYTF; DNA: TGTGCCAGCAATCCGGGGGATAGAGGGATGGATGGCTACACCTTC
V: TRBV20-1; size: many; D: NA; J: TRBJ2-1; CDR3: CSARAALTYNEQFF; DNA: TGCAGTGCTAGAGCGGCCCTTACCTACAATGAGCAGTTCTTC
V: TRBV27; size: NA; D: NA; J: TRBJ2-5; CDR3: CASSAWARETQYF; DNA: TGTGCCAGCAGTGCCTGGGCCCGGGAGACCCAGTACTTC
V: TRBV13; size: few; D: NA; J: TRBJ2-4; CDR3: CASSQGHLKNIQYF; DNA: TGTGCCAGCAGCCAGGGTCACTTGAAAAACATTCAGTACTTC
V: TRBV10-3; size: few; D: NA; J: TRBJ1-4; CDR3: CSINGATNEKLFF; DNA: TGTTCCATAAATGGGGCTACTAATGAAAAACTGTTTTTT
V: TRBV4-3; size: few; D: NA; J: TRBJ1-2; CDR3: CASSQGWGANYGYTF; DNA: TGCGCCAGCAGCCAAGGGTGGGGAGCTAACTATGGCTACACCTTC
V: TRBV20-1; size: few; D: NA; J: TRBJ2-1; CDR3: CSAVQSGYSYNEQFF; DNA: TGCAGTGCTGTCCAAAGCGGGTACTCCTACAATGAGCAGTTCTTC
V: TRBV7-2; size: NA; D: NA; J: TRBJ1-1; CDR3: CASSPRWDRMNTEAFF; DNA: TGTGCCAGCAGCCCCCGCTGGGATCGCATGAACACTGAAGCTTTCTTT
V: TRBV18; size: NA; D: TRBD1; J: TRBJ1-1; CDR3: CASAGQENTEAFF; DNA: TGTGCCAGCGCGGGACAGGAGAACACTGAAGCTTTCTTT
V: TRBV7-9; size: few; D: NA; J: TRBJ1-2; CDR3: CASSRGQNHGYTF; DNA: TGTGCCAGCAGCAGAGGACAGAACCATGGCTACACCTTC
V: TRBV7-8; size: NA; D: NA; J: TRBJ2-1; CDR3: CASSPLGDEQFF; DNA: TGTGCCAGCAGCCCACTCGGGGATGAGCAGTTCTTC
V: TRBV29-1; size: NA; D: NA; J: TRBJ1-2; CDR3: CSVETLGTRPLSDFNYGYTF; DNA: TGCAGCGTTGAGACTTTAGGAACCCGCCCCTTATCGGATTTTAACTATGGCTACACCTTC
V: TRBV7-2; size: NA; D: TRBD2; J: TRBJ2-5; CDR3: CASSTSSGRAYNEQYF; DNA: TGTGCCAGCAGCACCTCTAGCGGGAGGGCCTACAATGAGCAGTACTTC
V: TRBV29-1; size: few; D: NA; J: TRBJ2-1; CDR3: CSVSPSTLSYNEQFF; DNA: TGCAGCGTATCCCCGAGTACCCTCTCCTACAATGAGCAGTTCTTC
V: TRBV20-1; size: NA; D: TRBD2; J: TRBJ2-3; CDR3: CSAPGLEADTQYF; DNA: TGCAGTGCGCCGGGACTAGAGGCAGATACGCAGTATTTT
V: TRBV7-9; size: NA; D: TRBD2; J: TRBJ2-3; CDR3: CASSLGPAGGTDTQYF; DNA: TGTGCCAGCAGCCTCGGGCCAGCGGGGGGCACAGATACGCAGTATTTT
V: TRBV6-2/TRBV6-3; size: few; D: TRBD2; J: TRBJ2-3; CDR3: CASSHPSGGTDTQYF; DNA: TGTGCCAGCAGTCACCCCTCGGGGGGGACAGATACGCAGTATTTT
V: TRBV7-2; size: few; D: TRBD2; J: TRBJ2-3; CDR3: CASSLDLAGIWDTQYF; DNA: TGTGCCAGCAGCTTAGATCTAGCGGGGATTTGGGATACGCAGTATTTT